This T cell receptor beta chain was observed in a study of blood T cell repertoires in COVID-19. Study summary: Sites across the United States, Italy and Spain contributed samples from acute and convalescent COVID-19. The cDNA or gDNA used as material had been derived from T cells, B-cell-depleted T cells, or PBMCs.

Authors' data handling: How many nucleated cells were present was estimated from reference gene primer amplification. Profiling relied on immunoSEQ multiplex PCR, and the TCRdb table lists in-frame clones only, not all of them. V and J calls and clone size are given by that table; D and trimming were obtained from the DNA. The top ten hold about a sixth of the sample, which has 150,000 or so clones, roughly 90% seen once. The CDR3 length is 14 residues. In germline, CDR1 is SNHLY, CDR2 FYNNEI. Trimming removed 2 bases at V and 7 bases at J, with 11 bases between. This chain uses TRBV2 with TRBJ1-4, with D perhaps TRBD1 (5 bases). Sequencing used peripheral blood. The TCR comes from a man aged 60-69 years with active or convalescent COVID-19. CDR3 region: CASSELARAEKLFF. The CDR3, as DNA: TGTGCCAGCAGTGAATTGGCCAGGGCTGAAAAACTGTTTTTT. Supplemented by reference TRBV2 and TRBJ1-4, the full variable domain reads EPEVTQTPSHQVTQMGQEVILRCVPISNHLYFYWYRQILGQKVEFLVSFYNNEISEKSEIFDDQFSVERPDGSNFTLKIRSTKLEDSAMYFCASSELARAEKLFFGSGTQLSVL.